This T cell receptor (beta chain) derives from a study of response to subunit inactivated influenza vaccine. This clonotype turned up a few times. TCRdb re-called the RT-PCR reads with MiXCR, one entry per CDR3 protein. The data show hundreds of thousands of distinct CDR3 sequences, 10% to 12% seen once. Trimming cost V 0 bases and J 9 bases, with 18 bases left between them. The CDR3 contains 15 residues. The germline CDR1 and CDR2 sequences are DFQATT and SNEGSKA (reference sequence). The data also belong to a second study, concerning T cells expressing NK-cell markers. As that report states: TCR beta libraries carry UMIs added by 5'RACE template switching. CD8+ T cells in 5 or 6 donors included dominant NKG2C+ clonotypes at roughly 1.0-8%. Leadership of the CD3+CD56-NKG2C+ fraction also belonged to these clonotypes in several donors.

Sequencing used PBMCs from blood, obtained on the day of vaccination. This clonotype originated in a man in his forties or fifties who received an inactivated influenza vaccine. The gene calls are TRBV20-1 and TRBJ2-1, with D tentatively TRBD1 (6 bases). CDR3 sequence reads: CSAREPRGRGTEQFF. DNA for the CDR3: TGCAGTGCTAGAGAACCCAGGGGTCGGGGTACTGAGCAGTTCTTC.